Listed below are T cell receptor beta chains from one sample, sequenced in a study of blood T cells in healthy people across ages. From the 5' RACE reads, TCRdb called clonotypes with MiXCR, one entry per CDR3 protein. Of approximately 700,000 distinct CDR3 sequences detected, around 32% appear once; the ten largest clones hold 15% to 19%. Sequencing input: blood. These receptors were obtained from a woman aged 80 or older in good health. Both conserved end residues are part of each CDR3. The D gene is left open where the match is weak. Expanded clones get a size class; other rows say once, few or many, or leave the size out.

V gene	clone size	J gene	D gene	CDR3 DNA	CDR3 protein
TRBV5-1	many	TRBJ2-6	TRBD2	TGCGCCAGCAGCTGGGGGGGGGCTGGGGCCAACGTCCTGACTTTC	CASSWGGAGANVLTF
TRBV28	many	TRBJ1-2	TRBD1	TGTGCCAGCAGTCCCCCGGACAGGGAATACTATGGCTACACCTTC	CASSPPDREYYGYTF
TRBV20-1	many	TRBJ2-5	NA	TGCAGTGCTAAGGGCCAAGAGACCCAGTACTTC	CSAKGQETQYF
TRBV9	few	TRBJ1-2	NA	TGTGCCAGCAGCGTAGGGGGCCTACCCCAGGATGGCTACACCTTC	CASSVGGLPQDGYTF
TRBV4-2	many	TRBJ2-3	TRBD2	TGTGCCAGCAGCCAAGAGGCGCGGGGGGAGACAGATACGCAGTATTTT	CASSQEARGETDTQYF
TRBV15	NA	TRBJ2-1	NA	TGTGCCATCTCCGGGACAAGCCCCAATGAGCAGTTCTTC	CAISGTSPNEQFF
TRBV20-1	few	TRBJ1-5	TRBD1	TGCAGTGCTAGAAAAGAATCAGGACAGGGTGTATGGGACAATCAGCCCCAGCATTTT	CSARKESGQGVWDNQPQHF
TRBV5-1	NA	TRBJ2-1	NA	TGCGCCAGCAGCGCCGGCACAGACAATGAGCAGTTCTTC	CASSAGTDNEQFF
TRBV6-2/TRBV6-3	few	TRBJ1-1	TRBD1	TGTGCCAGCAGTCCGCGACAGGGGGTAGGCACTGAAGCTTTCTTT	CASSPRQGVGTEAFF
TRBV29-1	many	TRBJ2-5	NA	TGCAGCTCCAGTCAGAGCGATGAGCAGTACTTC	CSSSQSDEQYF
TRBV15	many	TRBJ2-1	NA	TGTGCCACCAGCAGAGGGGGGACCGGGGCCTACAATGAGCAGTTCTTC	CATSRGGTGAYNEQFF
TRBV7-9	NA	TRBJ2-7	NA	TGTGCCAGCAGCGGCCGGACGGGTTCCTACGAGCAGTACTTC	CASSGRTGSYEQYF
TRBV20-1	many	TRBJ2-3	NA	TGCAGTGCTTCTCCGACGACGGATACGCAGTATTTT	CSASPTTDTQYF
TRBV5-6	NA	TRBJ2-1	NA	TGTGCCAGCAGCTTGGATCCGGGGGCTTCCTCCTACAATGAGCAGTTCTTC	CASSLDPGASSYNEQFF
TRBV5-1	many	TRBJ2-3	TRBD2	TGCGCCAGCAGTCGGTCTTCTAGCGGACTCACAGATACGCAGTATTTT	CASSRSSSGLTDTQYF
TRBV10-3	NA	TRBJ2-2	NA	TGTGCCATCAGTGAGTCCAAGCGAGCTCACGGGGAGCTGTTTTTT	CAISESKRAHGELFF
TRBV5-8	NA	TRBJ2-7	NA	TGTGCCAGCAGCTTTCAGGGGAGCGTCGACGAGCAGTACTTC	CASSFQGSVDEQYF
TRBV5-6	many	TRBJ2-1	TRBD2	TGTGCCAGCAGCTTGCCAAGAGCGGGGGGGCGGGATTACAATGAGCAGTTCTTC	CASSLPRAGGRDYNEQFF
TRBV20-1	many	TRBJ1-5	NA	TGCAGTGCTAGAGCAGGGATCCAGGGCCCCCGGCATTTT	CSARAGIQGPRHF
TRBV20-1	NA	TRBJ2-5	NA	TGCAGTGCGGGTGCGACTGAGACCCAGTACTTC	CSAGATETQYF
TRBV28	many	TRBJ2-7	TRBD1	TGTGCCAGCAGTCCACCTAAGACAGGGAACTACGAGCAGTACTTC	CASSPPKTGNYEQYF
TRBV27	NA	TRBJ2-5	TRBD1	TGTGCCAGCAGTTTCCAGGGGGCCTTTTCCAATGAGCAGTACTTC	CASSFQGAFSNEQYF
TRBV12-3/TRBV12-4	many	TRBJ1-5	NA	TGTGCCAGCAGTCGCGGGACGGGCTATGGCCAGCCCCAGCATTTT	CASSRGTGYGQPQHF
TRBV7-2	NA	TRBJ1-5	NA	TGTGCCAGCAGCTTAGTCTGGCAGCCCCAGCATTTT	CASSLVWQPQHF
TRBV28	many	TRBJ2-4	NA	TGTGCCAGCAGCCCAACAGGGATGACCAAAAACATTCAGTACTTC	CASSPTGMTKNIQYF
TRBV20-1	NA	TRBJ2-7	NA	TGCAGTGCTAGCAAGGCTAGCCCCGAGCAGTACTTC	CSASKASPEQYF
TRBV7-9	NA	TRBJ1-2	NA	TGTGCCAGCAGCTTACTACAGGGTCGGGACGGCTACACCTTC	CASSLLQGRDGYTF
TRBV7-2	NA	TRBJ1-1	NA	TGTGCCAGCAGCCCCAACCTCTTGGGGGGTACTGAAGCTTTCTTT	CASSPNLLGGTEAFF
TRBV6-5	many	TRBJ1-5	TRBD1	TGTGCCAGCACCCAGAACAGGGGTAATCAGCCCCAGCATTTT	CASTQNRGNQPQHF
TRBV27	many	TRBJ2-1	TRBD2	TGTGCCAGCAGTCGCATAGCGGGCAATCCGGGTGAGCAGTTCTTC	CASSRIAGNPGEQFF
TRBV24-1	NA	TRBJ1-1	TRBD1	TGTGCCACCAGCCCAACCGGGACAGGCCGACTCGAAGCTTTCTTT	CATSPTGTGRLEAFF
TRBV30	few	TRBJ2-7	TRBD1	TGTGCCTTGGACAGGGCTAGGCCCTCTACCTCCTACGAGCAGTACTTC	CALDRARPSTSYEQYF
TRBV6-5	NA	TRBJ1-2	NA	TGTGCCAGCAGTCTTCGGGGGCCTACAGGGAATCATGGCTACACCTTC	CASSLRGPTGNHGYTF
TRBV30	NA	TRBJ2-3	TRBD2	TGTGCCTGGGGGACTAGCGGGAGGATCCCAGATACGCAGTATTTT	CAWGTSGRIPDTQYF
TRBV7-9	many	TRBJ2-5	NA	TGTGCCAGCAGCCCGGGCCGCTGGAGGGGAGAGACCCAGTACTTC	CASSPGRWRGETQYF
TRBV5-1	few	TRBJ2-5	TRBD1	TGCGCCAGCTGCTTGGGGACAGGGGGAGGAGAGACCCAGTACTTC	CASCLGTGGGETQYF
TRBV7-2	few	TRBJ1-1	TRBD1	TGTGCCAGCAGCGAGACGTACAGGGGGCAAGTAGCTTTCTTT	CASSETYRGQVAFF
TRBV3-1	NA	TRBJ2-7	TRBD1	TGTGCCAGCAGCCATTCGGGACAGCGGAAGTTTCAGTACTTC	CASSHSGQRKFQYF
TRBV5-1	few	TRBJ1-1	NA	TGCGCCAGCAGCTCTATCGGGACTGGGAACACTGAAGCTTTCTTT	CASSSIGTGNTEAFF
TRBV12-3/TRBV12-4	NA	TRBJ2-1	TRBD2	TGTGCCAGCAGCCCAGCCGGGACTAGTGGACACAATGAGCAGTTCTTC	CASSPAGTSGHNEQFF
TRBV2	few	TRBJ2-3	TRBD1	TGTGCCAGCAGGAAGACAGGGGGCACAGATACGCAGTATTTT	CASRKTGGTDTQYF
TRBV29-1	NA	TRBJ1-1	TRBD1	TGCAGCGTTGGGGGACAGGGCACTGAAGCTTTCTTT	CSVGGQGTEAFF
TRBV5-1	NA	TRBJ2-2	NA	TGCGCCAGCAGCTTGGGACCGCCCACCGGGGAGCTGTTTTTT	CASSLGPPTGELFF
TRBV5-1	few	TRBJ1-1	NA	TGCGCCAGCAGCTTGGCCCAACAGGGCGGTGGCACTGAAGCTTTCTTT	CASSLAQQGGGTEAFF
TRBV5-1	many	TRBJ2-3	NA	TGCGCCAGCAGCTTTGGGGGGGGACACACAGATACGCAGTATTTT	CASSFGGGHTDTQYF
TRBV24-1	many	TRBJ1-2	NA	TGTGCCACCAGTGTCGGGCTCTATGGCTACACCTTC	CATSVGLYGYTF
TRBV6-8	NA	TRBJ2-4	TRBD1	TGTGCCAGCCGAACAGACAGGGGGAACATTCAGTACTTC	CASRTDRGNIQYF
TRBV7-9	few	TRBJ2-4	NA	TGTGCCAGCAACTTAGAGGGAGCCAAAAACATTCAGTACTTC	CASNLEGAKNIQYF
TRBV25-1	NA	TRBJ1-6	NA	TGTGCCAGCAGTCAACAGGGACTCCGGGGTTCACCCCTCCACTTT	CASSQQGLRGSPLHF
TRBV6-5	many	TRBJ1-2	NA	TGTGCCAGCAATCCCAGGGAGCCCAGGGTTGGCTACACCTTC	CASNPREPRVGYTF